These 12 T cell receptor beta chains were sequenced from one sample in a study of CD8 T cells in Susac syndrome (dated by TCRdb to the late 2010s). Library method: the immunoSEQ multiplex PCR assay. RNA was extracted using the RNeasy kit, and roughly 0.45 to 1 microgram was reverse transcribed with random hexamers. TCRdb passed the public sequencing reads through fastp at Q25 and MiXCR, retaining productive beta sequences. Duplicate CDR3 protein sequences are folded into a single record with the most common DNA and genes. The sample table shows over 150,000 distinct CDR3 sequences, and about 96% are seen once. The top ten clones comprise approximately 0.12% of the sample. Sequences were obtained from CD4+ T cells from PBMCs. Receptor source: a human donor with Susac syndrome.

This chain uses TRBV27 with TRBJ1-2, with D unresolved. V lost 1 base and J lost 1, with 10 bases in between. The CDR3 is 15 residues long. Germline-derived CDR1 and CDR2 are MNHEY and SMNVEV (reference sequence). The CDR3 sequence: CASSLYGSINYGYTF. The CDR3 bases are TGTGCCAGCAGTTTATACGGAAGTATTAACTATGGCTACACCTTC.

This clonotype was seen a single time. The chain joins TRBV20-1 to TRBJ2-3, with D perhaps matching TRBD2 (5 bases). Trimming removed 6 bases from V and 2 bases from J, with 12 bases in between. CDR3 length: 13 residues. Germline CDR1 reads DFQATT; CDR2 reads SNEGSKA (reference sequence). The CDR3 nucleotides read TGCAGTGCCGGGGTCCGCTTCACAGATACGCAGTATTTT. Its translation: CSAGVRFTDTQYF.

The chain carries TRBV6-5 and TRBJ2-1; TRBD2 might be the D (7 bases). CDR1 is MNHEY and CDR2 is SVGAGI in the germline V gene. V lost 0 bases and J 7 bases, leaving 13 bases between the germline ends. The CDR3 has 15 amino acids. The CDR3 reads CASSYSSGTKNEQFF. The CDR3 bases are TGTGCCAGCAGTTACTCGAGCGGGACAAAAAATGAGCAGTTCTTC.

The V call is TRBV7-9, the J call TRBJ2-3; no definite D call. CDR3 size: 16 residues. Germline V gene data show CDR1 as SEHNR and CDR2 as FQNEAQ (reference sequence). Trimming shortened V by 5 bases and J by 4 bases, and 19 bases separated the two germline ends. The CDR3 bases are TGTGCCAGCAGCCCCAGACAAACTGGTGGGGCAGATACGCAGTATTTT. It yields the protein CASSPRQTGGADTQYF.

V usage is TRBV7-3 and J usage is TRBJ2-7; perhaps TRBD2 as D (6 bases). V lost 8 bases and J lost 1, with 9 bases in between. The CDR3 spans 12 residues. Germline assignment: CDR1 SGHTA and CDR2 FQGTGA. CDR3 protein: CASGTYSYEQYV. The DNA for the CDR3 is TGTGCCAGCGGGACTTATTCCTACGAGCAGTACGTC.

This clonotype occurred once. The V and J genes are TRBV12-3 or TRBV12-4 and TRBJ2-7; D is ambiguous. The CDR3 is 14 amino acids. The V gene lost 5 bases and the J gene lost 6 bases, with 17 bases spanning the gap. The CDR3 protein is CASSKTPQSGEQYF. The CDR3 nucleotides read TGTGCCAGCAGTAAGACTCCCCAATCGGGCGAGCAGTACTTC.

The chain recombines TRBV7-2 with TRBJ2-5; D may be TRBD1 (6 bases). Trimming removed 5 bases from V and 7 bases from J, with 14 bases in between. The length of the CDR3 is 13 residues. From germline, CDR1 is SGHTA and CDR2 FQGNSA. The CDR3 loop reads CASSRTELRTQYF. In DNA, the CDR3 is TGTGCCAGCAGCCGGACAGAACTAAGGACCCAGTACTTC.

The gene calls are TRBV7-2 and TRBJ2-1; D remains ambiguous. Germline V gene sequence: CDR1 SGHTA, CDR2 FQGNSA. Trimming left V 3 bases short and J 8 bases short, with 8 bases between. The CDR3 runs 12 residues. The CDR3: CASSFYMDEQFF. The CDR3 DNA sequence: TGTGCCAGCAGCTTTTACATGGATGAGCAGTTCTTC.

The V gene is TRBV15, the J gene TRBJ1-5; D may be TRBD1 (5 bases). The CDR3 sequence is 14 residues long. Germline CDR1 is LNHNV and CDR2 is YYDKDF (reference sequence). The V and J ends lost 1 base and 4 bases respectively, with 8 bases between them. The DNA for the CDR3 is TGTGCCACCAGCAGAGCCGGGGGGAATCAGCCCCAGCATTTT. Amino acid sequence: CATSRAGGNQPQHF.

The chain carries TRBV29-1 and TRBJ2-2; 8 bases map to TRBD2. After removal of 7 bases from V and 5 bases from J, the junction contained 6 bases not matched to a gene. The germline CDR1 and CDR2 sequences are SQVTM and ANQGSEA. The CDR3 contains 13 residues. This CDR3 is CSAFGGETGELFF. The CDR3 DNA sequence: TGCAGCGCATTCGGGGGGGAGACCGGGGAGCTGTTTTTT.

This clonotype was seen only once. CDR3 DNA sequence: TGTGCCAGTAGTATAGAGGGAATAAGCAATCAGCCCCAGCATTTT. Its protein product is CASSIEGISNQPQHF. The chain has TRBV19 and TRBJ1-5, with D uncertain. V lost 0 bases, J lost 1 base, and 7 bases lay in between. The CDR3 is 15 amino acids. CDR1 is LNHDA and CDR2 is SQIVND in the germline V gene (reference sequence).

The gene calls are TRBV12-3 or TRBV12-4 and TRBJ1-1, with 8 bases identical to TRBD1. V trimming: 3 bases; J trimming: 3 bases; junction bases outside the gene matches: 12. This CDR3 contains 17 residues. CDR3 nucleotide sequence: TGTGCCAGCAGTTTTGGGACAGGTCCTGACTTGGACACTGAAGCTTTCTTT. This gives the protein CASSFGTGPDLDTEAFF.